This T cell receptor beta chain is from a study of blood T cell repertoires in COVID-19. For the study at large: The study drew acute and convalescent COVID-19 samples from the United States, Italy and Spain. T cells, B-cell-depleted T cells, or PBMCs provided the cDNA or gDNA that served as material.

Original processing methods: How many nucleated cells were present was estimated from reference gene primer amplification. The data were produced by immunoSEQ multiplex PCR, yet TCRdb's version contains in-frame clones alone and is incomplete. For V, J and clone size, that table is used; D and trimming come from the DNA. The sample records approximately 150,000 clones, over 70% being singletons. Germline V gene sequence: CDR1 GTSNPN, CDR2 SVGIG (reference sequence). The CDR3 covers 9 residues. Trimming cost V 8 bases and J 12 bases, with 11 bases left between them. This chain joins TRBV30 and TRBJ2-1; D is possibly TRBD2 (5 bases). Sequencing was performed on peripheral blood. This sequence was found in a woman aged 55-75 years with acute or convalescent COVID-19. DNA for the CDR3: TGTGCCGAAGGAAGCGGGCAGTTCTTC. Protein product: CAEGSGQFF.